The T cell receptor beta chain described here comes from a study of T-cell memory formation after mild COVID-19. Looking at the study overall: TCR clusters showed largely donor specificity.

Each CDR3 protein is one row after TCRdb ran MiXCR on the 5' RACE reads. The sample lists roughly 150,000 distinct CDR3 sequences, 14% seen once, with 28% in the top ten. Study-wide results and caveats: In pre-infection memory, a portion of responding clones appeared, which suggested that cross-reactive memory joined. Mainly CM and EM harbored the contracting CD4+ clones; mainly EMRA harbored the CD8+ ones. Later expanders leaned CD4+, whereas clones that contracted between day 15 and 85 were balanced CD4/CD8.

CDR1 and CDR2 (germline): PRHDT, FYEKMQ (reference sequence). V lost 4 bases, J lost 4 bases, and 11 bases stayed unmatched. The CDR3 covers 17 residues. Of note for this clonotype: Its cognate antigen is unknown.

The rearrangement links TRBV13 to TRBJ2-1; 9 positions agree with TRBD2. The TCR originated in an adult woman who had mild COVID-19 (a few samples of this study predate the infection). Cell type and time point are not known. The sample was PBMCs or a T cell subset sorted from them (not recorded which). This chain's CDR3 is CASSSGGLAGGYNEQFF. CDR3 bases: TGTGCCAGCAGCTCAGGAGGCTTGGCGGGGGGGTACAATGAGCAGTTCTTC.